Listed below are T cell receptor beta chains from one sample, sequenced in a study of shared clonotypes between healthy human individuals. TCRdb's table, derived via immunoSEQ multiplex PCR, lists solely in-frame clones and lacks some. The sample contains some 2,100,000 clones, just over 90% of which appear only once. Specimen: naive CD8+ T cells from PBMCs. These receptors all stem from a man between 18 and 35 years old in good health. Some clones in this sample may be carry-over from other donors' samples. Both conserved end residues are part of each CDR3. D genes are given only for firm matches. Clone sizes are given selectively: once, few, many, or a class where the clone is expanded.

V gene,clone size,D gene,CDR3 length,J gene,CDR3 DNA,CDR3 protein
TRBV11-3,.,.,18,TRBJ2-1,TGTGCCAGCAGCTTAGCCGGGCCAGCCCTAAGCTCCTACAATGAGCAGTTCTTC,CASSLAGPALSSYNEQFF
TRBV29-1,.,.,9,TRBJ2-1,TGCAGCGTTAAATCCGAGCAGTTCTTC,CSVKSEQFF
TRBV10-3,.,.,16,TRBJ2-7,TGTGCCATCAGTGAGGACAAAGACAGGTACTCCTACGAGCAGTACTTC,CAISEDKDRYSYEQYF
TRBV7-2,.,TRBD1,15,TRBJ2-5,TGTGCCAGCAGCTCCTGGGACAGAAGCCAAGAGACCCAGTACTTC,CASSSWDRSQETQYF
TRBV9,.,.,12,TRBJ2-3,TGTGCCAGCAGCGAGCCCCCAGATACGCAGTATTTT,CASSEPPDTQYF
TRBV4-3,.,.,14,TRBJ2-4,TGCGCCAGCAGCCAAGTCGTAGGCCCAAACATTCAGTACTTC,CASSQVVGPNIQYF
TRBV27,.,.,16,TRBJ2-7,TGTGCCAGCAGTTTATTGGGGGGCATCCTGGCCTACGAGCAGTACTTC,CASSLLGGILAYEQYF
TRBV19,.,.,15,TRBJ2-7,TGTGCCAGTAGTATTAGCAGGGACCTTGTTTACGAGCAGTACTTC,CASSISRDLVYEQYF
TRBV27,.,.,13,TRBJ2-2,TGTGCCAGCAGTTTCACAGGAGCCGGGGAGCTGTTTTTT,CASSFTGAGELFF
TRBV21-1,.,.,15,TRBJ1-5,TGTGCCAGCAGCAAAGTGACCGCAGGTAATCAGCCCCAGCATTTT,CASSKVTAGNQPQHF
TRBV27,.,.,14,TRBJ2-7,TGTGCCAGCAGCCTTCAGTCCGGTGCCTACGAGCAGTACTTC,CASSLQSGAYEQYF
TRBV5-6,.,TRBD1,14,TRBJ2-5,TGTGCCAGCAGCCTAGGACAGGTCCAAGAGACCCAGTACTTC,CASSLGQVQETQYF
TRBV6-5,.,.,15,TRBJ1-1,TGTGCCAGCAGTTTTGGACCCTCCCTGGGGGCTGAAGCTTTCTTT,CASSFGPSLGAEAFF
TRBV7-9,.,TRBD1,15,TRBJ1-1,TGTGCCAGCAGCGCACCTCCAGGGGGCGGAGCTGAAGCTTTCTTT,CASSAPPGGGAEAFF
TRBV28,.,.,17,TRBJ1-5,TGTGCCAGCAGTTTATCGATTTTCAGGGGCAGCAATCAGCCCCAGCATTTT,CASSLSIFRGSNQPQHF
TRBV9,once,.,13,TRBJ1-1,TGTGCCAGCAGCGTAGGGGGGGCAGGAGAAGCTTTCTTT,CASSVGGAGEAFF
TRBV10-3,.,TRBD1,18,TRBJ1-5,TGTGCCTACCCGGGCGAGAGAGACAGGGACCATAGCAATCAGCCCCAGCATTTT,CAYPGERDRDHSNQPQHF
TRBV7-7,.,TRBD2,15,TRBJ2-1,TGTGCCAGCAGCATAGGGACTAGCGGCTACAATGAGCAGTTCTTC,CASSIGTSGYNEQFF
TRBV7-2,.,.,14,TRBJ2-5,TGTGCCAGCAGCCACCCATCCATCGGGGAGACCCAGTACTTC,CASSHPSIGETQYF
TRBV5-1,.,TRBD1,18,TRBJ2-7,TGCGCCAGCAGCTTGTGGGTAGACAGGGGGCCCTTCTCCTACGAGCAGTACTTC,CASSLWVDRGPFSYEQYF
TRBV5-1,.,.,12,TRBJ2-1,TGCGCCAGCAGCACTCCCACGGGTGAGCAGTTCTTC,CASSTPTGEQFF
TRBV5-1,once,.,15,TRBJ2-7,TGCGCCAGCAGCTTGGGAGAAGACGGCTCCTACGAGCAGTACTTC,CASSLGEDGSYEQYF
TRBV6-6,.,.,13,TRBJ2-4,TGTGCCAGCAGTTCCGTAGCCAAAAACATTCAGTACTTC,CASSSVAKNIQYF
TRBV7-3,.,.,13,TRBJ2-1,TGTGCCAGCAGCTCGCCAATGGCAGGGGAAAAGTTCTTC,CASSSPMAGEKFF
TRBV4-1,few,.,15,TRBJ1-5,TGCGCCAGCAGCCAAGTTATCACAGACAATCAGCCCCAGCATTTT,CASSQVITDNQPQHF
TRBV28,.,.,15,TRBJ2-5,TGTGCCAGCAGTTTACATCCGGGGGCGGCGGAGACCCAGTACTTC,CASSLHPGAAETQYF
TRBV4-1,.,.,15,TRBJ1-6,TGCGCCAGCAGCCAAGATGCGGGGAGGGATTCACCCCTCCACTTT,CASSQDAGRDSPLHF
TRBV7-3,.,.,13,TRBJ2-1,TGTGCCAGCAGCTTAGGGGGTAACGATGAGCAGTTCTTC,CASSLGGNDEQFF
TRBV7-7,.,TRBD1,15,TRBJ2-1,TGTGCCAGCAGCCCGGGACAGGGGGGCGGGAATGAGCAGTTCTTC,CASSPGQGGGNEQFF